The rows below give T cell receptor beta chains drawn from one sample of a study of long-term antiretroviral therapy in people with HIV. Clones were sequenced by immunoSEQ multiplex PCR, and TCRdb holds only the in-frame ones, with some missing. The sample records around 27,000 clones, over 75% being singletons. Sequenced material: unsorted PBMCs, taken 3 years after starting antiretroviral therapy. The receptors stem from a man aged 35 to 55 with HIV. Both conserved end residues are part of each CDR3. The D gene is left open where the match is weak.

d_gene | j_gene | len | v_gene | CDR3aa
TRBD1 | TRBJ1-1 | 17 | TRBV14 | CASSHPRDRGRRTEAFF
. | TRBJ2-7 | 13 | TRBV4-2 | CASSQDPDYEQYF
TRBD1 | TRBJ1-2 | 14 | TRBV11-3 | CASSTTGVTYGYTF
. | TRBJ2-2 | 15 | TRBV7-9 | CASSDPGLPTGELFF
. | TRBJ1-4 | 14 | TRBV7-8 | CASSLLTSSEKLFF
. | TRBJ2-7 | 16 | TRBV5-1 | CASSMRTATFSYEQYF
. | TRBJ1-1 | 13 | TRBV5-8 | CASSSGITTEAFF
. | TRBJ1-1 | 13 | TRBV5-1 | CASSLNQLTEAFF
. | TRBJ1-5 | 13 | TRBV4-2 | CASSQDSNQPQHF
TRBD2 | TRBJ2-3 | 17 | TRBV27 | CASKNGGGRRGTDTQYF
TRBD1 | TRBJ1-1 | 15 | TRBV5-1 | CASSLQGADYTEAFF
TRBD1 | TRBJ2-6 | 22 | TRBV19 | CASSITTDRRDRGFSGANVLTF
. | TRBJ2-7 | 15 | TRBV9 | CASSVGEGGTYEQYF
. | TRBJ2-7 | 16 | TRBV11-2 | CASSFPDGQPVYEQYF
. | TRBJ2-1 | 17 | TRBV10-3 | CAISEASLAAPRDEQFF
TRBD1 | TRBJ1-2 | 16 | TRBV4-1 | CASSQAAGTGNYGYTF
. | TRBJ2-7 | 12 | TRBV19 | CATADPSYEQYF
TRBD1 | TRBJ2-7 | 17 | TRBV4-1 | CASSQEGTGNPTYEQYF
TRBD1 | TRBJ1-5 | 15 | TRBV15 | CATSRDGTGISAQHF
. | TRBJ2-7 | 14 | TRBV6-1 | CASSEGTGFYEQYF
. | TRBJ2-3 | 14 | TRBV11-3 | CASSSGGSTDTQYF
TRBD1 | TRBJ2-7 | 16 | TRBV10-2 | CASSPWAAGGVYEQYF
. | TRBJ2-3 | 15 | TRBV29-1 | CSVEDNIAHTDTQYF
. | TRBJ2-3 | 14 | TRBV5-1 | CASSLGLSRDTQYF
. | TRBJ1-4 | 15 | TRBV7-3 | CASSSKGRYIEKLFF
. | TRBJ2-3 | 15 | TRBV2 | CASSKQGTSTDTQYF
. | TRBJ2-6 | 16 | TRBV7-3 | CASRPLSRSGANVLTF
. | TRBJ2-7 | 13 | TRBV11-2 | CASSYGGSYEQYF
. | TRBJ1-1 | 13 | TRBV7-7 | CASSSNLNTEAFF
. | TRBJ1-1 | 13 | TRBV7-3 | CASSLHGNTEAFF
. | TRBJ2-2 | 13 | TRBV9 | CASSVGGPGELFF
TRBD1 | TRBJ1-3 | 17 | TRBV5-6 | CASTLLLQGGSGNTIYF